The 11 T cell receptor beta chains below all came from one sample that was sequenced in a study of blood T cell repertoires in COVID-19. Generated by immunoSEQ multiplex PCR, the TCRdb table keeps only in-frame clones and is missing some. The table includes fewer than 500,000 clones, around 89% detected once. The sequencing input was PBMCs or T cells enriched from blood (not recorded which). Receptors were obtained from a man aged 30-40 years who had recovered from COVID-19.

Of note for this clone: A junction boundary mismatches the germline segment, possibly from a read error. The chain links TRBV12-3 or TRBV12-4 to TRBJ1-1, with D unresolved. The CDR3 has 12 residues. For the CDR3, the DNA is TGTGCCAGCAGTTTAACCCAAACAGATGAGTCCTTT. Amino acids: CASSLTQTDESF.

V and J are TRBV11-2 and TRBJ2-1, with 8 nucleotides matching TRBD2. The trim removed 2 bases at V and 7 bases at J, leaving 7 bases unmatched. The CDR3 extends over 15 amino acids. CDR1 is SGHAT and CDR2 is FQNNGV in the germline V gene. Here the CDR3 reads CASSLTGGPENEQFF. For the CDR3, the DNA is TGTGCCAGCAGCTTAACGGGAGGGCCTGAAAATGAGCAGTTCTTC.

J is TRBJ2-1 and V is TRBV28, with TRBD2 matching 9 bases. Germline V gene data show CDR1 as MDHEN and CDR2 as SYDVKM. This CDR3 is 24 amino acids long. V gave up 3 bases and J gave up 0 bases; unmatched junction bases: 27. CDR3 amino acids: CASSFLYPRGLAKVAGSSYNEQFF. The CDR3 DNA sequence: TGTGCCAGCAGTTTCTTATACCCTAGAGGACTAGCGAAAGTTGCTGGGTCCTCCTACAATGAGCAGTTCTTC.

This chain joins TRBV27 and TRBJ2-5; D may be TRBD2 (7 bases). The CDR3 covers 17 residues. Germline-derived CDR1 and CDR2 are MNHEY and SMNVEV (reference sequence). V lost 3 bases and J lost 9, with 26 bases in between. CDR3 in amino acids: CASSLTAGGYRESAQYF. In DNA, the CDR3 is TGTGCCAGCAGTTTGACGGCCGGGGGGTACAGGGAATCGGCCCAGTACTTC.

This clone came up a few times. V is TRBV28 and J is TRBJ1-1; 7 nucleotides agree with TRBD1. Trimming at V came to 5 bases and at J to 0 bases, leaving 6 bases not matched to a gene. Germline assignment: CDR1 MDHEN and CDR2 SYDVKM. This CDR3 is 15 amino acids long. This CDR3 reads CASSPRDSMNTEAFF. The CDR3 bases are TGTGCCAGCAGTCCTAGGGACAGCATGAACACTGAAGCTTTCTTT.

This clone has just one count. The chain's CDR3 is CASSLAASGSNEQFF. The CDR3 DNA follows: TGTGCCAGCAGTTTAGCGGCTAGCGGGAGCAATGAGCAGTTCTTC. This chain connects TRBV28 to TRBJ2-1; the match to TRBD2 covers 10 bases. Per germline, CDR1 MDHEN and CDR2 SYDVKM. The junction had 4 bases not matched to a gene; V was cut back by 2 bases and J by 6 bases. The CDR3 is made up of 15 amino acids.

V is TRBV9 and J is TRBJ2-3; D gene unclear. CDR1 is SGDLS, CDR2 YYNGEE, per germline. The CDR3 loop spans 12 amino acids. The V gene lost 4 bases and the J gene lost 1 base, with 4 bases spanning the gap. The CDR3 spells CASSPRTDTQYF. The CDR3 DNA follows: TGTGCCAGCAGCCCTCGCACAGATACGCAGTATTTT. Complete variable domain (other parts from reference TRBV9 and TRBJ2-3): DSGVTQTPKHLITATGQRVTLRCSPRSGDLSVYWYQQSLDQGLQFLIQYYNGEERAKGNILERFSAQQFPDLHSELNLSSLELGDSALYFCASSPRTDTQYFGPGTRLTVL.

The rearrangement uses TRBV5-1 and TRBJ2-3; D unresolved. The CDR3 has 14 amino acids. Trimming left V 2 bases short and J 4 bases short, with 11 bases between. The germline CDR1 and CDR2 sequences are SGHRS and YFSETQ. This CDR3 reads CASSFAASADTQYF. The CDR3 nucleotides read TGCGCCAGCAGCTTCGCGGCGTCGGCAGATACGCAGTATTTT.

A word on this clone: This same CDR3 is encoded by further DNA sequences in the sample. The CDR3 sequence: CAWSVQGNQPQHF. The CDR3 DNA reads TGTGCCTGGAGTGTACAGGGTAATCAGCCCCAGCATTTT. The chain couples TRBV30 to TRBJ1-5, with D perhaps matching TRBD1 (6 bases). The CDR3 sequence is 13 residues long. Germline V lookup: CDR1 GTSNPN, CDR2 SVGIG (reference sequence). Trimming removed 0 bases from V and 4 bases from J, with 7 bases in between.

CDR3 DNA: TGTGCCAGCAGTCCTGGTAGAAACACTGAAGCTTTCTTT. Its translation is CASSPGRNTEAFF. The genes are TRBV12-3 or TRBV12-4 and TRBJ1-1, with D unclear. The CDR3 has 13 amino acids. Trimming stripped 5 bases from V and 2 bases from J, with 9 bases between.

As to this clone: The identical CDR3 is also encoded by other nucleotide sequences in the sample. The chain is built from TRBV6-1 and TRBJ2-7; TRBD2 matches at 9 bases. J gave up 1 base and V 2 bases, and 3 bases lay outside the gene matches. Germline V gene data show CDR1 as MNHNS and CDR2 as SASEGT. This CDR3 has 15 amino acids. The CDR3 nucleotides read TGTGCCAGCAGTGAAAGACTAGCGGAGTCCTACGAGCAGTACTTC. It translates to CASSERLAESYEQYF.